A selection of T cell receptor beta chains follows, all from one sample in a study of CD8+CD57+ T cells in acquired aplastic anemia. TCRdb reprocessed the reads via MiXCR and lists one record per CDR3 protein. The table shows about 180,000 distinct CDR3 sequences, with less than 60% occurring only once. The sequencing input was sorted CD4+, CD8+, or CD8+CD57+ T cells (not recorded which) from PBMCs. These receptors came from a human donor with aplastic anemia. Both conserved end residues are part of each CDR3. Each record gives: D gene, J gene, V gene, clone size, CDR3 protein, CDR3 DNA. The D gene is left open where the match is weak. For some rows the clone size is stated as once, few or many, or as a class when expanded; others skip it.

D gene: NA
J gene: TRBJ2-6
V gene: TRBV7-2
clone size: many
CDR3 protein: CASRGHSGANVLTF
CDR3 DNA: TGTGCCAGCAGAGGCCACTCTGGTGCCAACGTCCTGACTTTC

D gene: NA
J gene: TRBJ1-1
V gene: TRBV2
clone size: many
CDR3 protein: CASDEQGSTEAFF
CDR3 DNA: TGTGCCAGCGATGAGCAGGGGAGCACTGAAGCTTTCTTT

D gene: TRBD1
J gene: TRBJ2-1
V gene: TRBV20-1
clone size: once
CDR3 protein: CSAQIPGTGSNEQFF
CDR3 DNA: TGCAGTGCCCAAATCCCCGGGACAGGGTCGAATGAGCAGTTCTTC

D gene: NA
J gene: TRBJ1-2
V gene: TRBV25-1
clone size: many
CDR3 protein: CASSEYRGSGYTF
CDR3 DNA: TGTGCCAGCAGTGAATATAGGGGGAGCGGCTACACCTTC

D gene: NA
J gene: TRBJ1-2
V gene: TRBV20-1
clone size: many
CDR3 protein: CSATNTGNYGYTF
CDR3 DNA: TGCAGTGCTACCAACACAGGGAACTATGGCTACACCTTC

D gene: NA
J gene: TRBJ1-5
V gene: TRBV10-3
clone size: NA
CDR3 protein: CAISESSLSNQPQHF
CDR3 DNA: TGTGCCATCAGTGAGTCCAGTCTCAGCAATCAGCCCCAGCATTTT

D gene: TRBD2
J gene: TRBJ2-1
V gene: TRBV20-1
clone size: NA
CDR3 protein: CSARGLAGGHNEQFF
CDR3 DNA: TGCAGTGCTAGAGGACTAGCGGGGGGGCACAATGAGCAGTTCTTC

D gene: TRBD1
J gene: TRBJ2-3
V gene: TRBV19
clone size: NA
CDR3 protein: CATTGQYTDTQYF
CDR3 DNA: TGTGCCACCACGGGACAGTACACAGATACGCAGTATTTT

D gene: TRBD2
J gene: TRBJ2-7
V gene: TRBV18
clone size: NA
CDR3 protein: CASSPPGLAGGEQYF
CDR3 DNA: TGTGCCAGCTCACCGCCGGGACTAGCGGGAGGCGAGCAGTACTTC

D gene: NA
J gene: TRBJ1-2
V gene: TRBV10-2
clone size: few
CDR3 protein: CASSGEQRVGGYTF
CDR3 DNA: TGCGCCAGCAGTGGGGAACAGCGGGTTGGTGGCTACACCTTC

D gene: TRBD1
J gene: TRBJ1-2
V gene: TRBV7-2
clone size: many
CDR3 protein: CASSSNRGQWFGYTF
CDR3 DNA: TGTGCCAGCAGCTCCAACAGGGGGCAGTGGTTTGGCTACACCTTC

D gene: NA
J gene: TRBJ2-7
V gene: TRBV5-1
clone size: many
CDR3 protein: CASSWDPTRTYEQYF
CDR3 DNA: TGCGCCAGCAGCTGGGACCCTACAAGAACCTACGAGCAGTACTTC

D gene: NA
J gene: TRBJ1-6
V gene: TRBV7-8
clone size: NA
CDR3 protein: CASSLEPGLLASALHF
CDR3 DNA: TGTGCCAGCAGCTTAGAACCAGGTCTTCTCGCTTCAGCCCTCCACTTT

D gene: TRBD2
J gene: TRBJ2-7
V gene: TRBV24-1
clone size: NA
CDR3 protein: CATSQAGDREQYF
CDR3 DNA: TGTGCCACCAGCCAGGCGGGGGATCGCGAGCAGTACTTC

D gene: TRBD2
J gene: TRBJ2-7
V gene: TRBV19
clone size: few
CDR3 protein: CASSITLAGPYEQYF
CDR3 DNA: TGTGCCAGTAGTATAACACTAGCGGGACCCTACGAGCAGTACTTC

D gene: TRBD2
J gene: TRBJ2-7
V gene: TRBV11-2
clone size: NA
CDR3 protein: CASSFPGSSGSAAYEQYF
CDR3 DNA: TGTGCCAGCAGCTTTCCCGGGTCTAGCGGGAGCGCGGCCTACGAGCAGTACTTC

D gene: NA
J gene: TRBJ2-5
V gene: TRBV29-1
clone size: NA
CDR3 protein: CSVVYLQTQYF
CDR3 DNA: TGCAGCGTTGTGTATTTACAGACCCAGTACTTC

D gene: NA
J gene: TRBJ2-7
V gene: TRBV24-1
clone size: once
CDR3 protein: CATPWALVSFYEQYF
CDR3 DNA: TGTGCCACCCCCTGGGCACTAGTTTCTTTCTACGAGCAGTACTTC

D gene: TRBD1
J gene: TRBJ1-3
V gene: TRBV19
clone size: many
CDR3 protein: CASRKDRATGNTIYF
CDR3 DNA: TGTGCCAGTAGAAAGGACAGGGCGACTGGAAACACCATATATTTT

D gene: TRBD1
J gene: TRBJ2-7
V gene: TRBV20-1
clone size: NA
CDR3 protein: CSARDFGQGDYEQYF
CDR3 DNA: TGCAGTGCTAGAGATTTTGGTCAGGGGGACTACGAGCAGTACTTC

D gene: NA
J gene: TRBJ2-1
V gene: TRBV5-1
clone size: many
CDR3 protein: CASSNSDGGGNEQFF
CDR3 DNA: TGCGCCAGCAGCAACAGTGACGGTGGTGGGAATGAGCAGTTCTTC

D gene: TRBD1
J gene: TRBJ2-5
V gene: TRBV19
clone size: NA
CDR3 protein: CATSRTGINQPQYF
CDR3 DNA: TGTGCCACCAGCCGGACAGGGATCAATCAGCCCCAGTACTTC

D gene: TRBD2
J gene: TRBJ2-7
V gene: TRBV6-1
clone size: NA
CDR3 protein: CASTEVAGGPYEQYF
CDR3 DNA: TGTGCCAGCACCGAGGTGGCGGGGGGGCCCTACGAGCAGTACTTC

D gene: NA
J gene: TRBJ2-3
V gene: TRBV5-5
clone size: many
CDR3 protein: CASSSLAASTDTQYF
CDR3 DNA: TGTGCCAGCAGCTCACTAGCAGCTAGCACAGATACGCAGTATTTT

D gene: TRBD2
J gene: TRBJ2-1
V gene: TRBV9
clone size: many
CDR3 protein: CASSAGLAGGLSSYNEQFF
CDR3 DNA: TGTGCCAGCAGCGCGGGACTAGCGGGAGGGCTAAGCTCCTACAATGAGCAGTTCTTC

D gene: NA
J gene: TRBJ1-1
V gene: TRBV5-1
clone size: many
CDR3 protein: CASSLAWGPEAFF
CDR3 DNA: TGCGCCAGCAGCTTGGCGTGGGGGCCTGAAGCTTTCTTT

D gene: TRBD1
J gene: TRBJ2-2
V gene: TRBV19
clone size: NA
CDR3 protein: CAGSIQGSFGELFF
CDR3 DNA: TGTGCCGGTAGTATACAGGGGTCGTTCGGGGAGCTGTTTTTT

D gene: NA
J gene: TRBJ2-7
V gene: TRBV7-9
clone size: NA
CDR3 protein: CASRPTGLEQYF
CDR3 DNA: TGTGCCAGCAGACCCACAGGGCTCGAGCAGTACTTC

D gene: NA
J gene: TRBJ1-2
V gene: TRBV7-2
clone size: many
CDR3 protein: CASSSYFGTMVGYTF
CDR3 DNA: TGTGCCAGCAGCTCCTACTTTGGGACTATGGTGGGCTACACCTTC

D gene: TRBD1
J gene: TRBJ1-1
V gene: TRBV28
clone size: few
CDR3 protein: CASRRTGTGKGSEAFF
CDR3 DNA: TGTGCCAGCAGGCGTACCGGGACAGGGAAAGGTAGTGAAGCTTTCTTT